This T cell receptor (beta chain) was found in a study of cytomegalovirus exposure and HLA in healthy donors. The CDR3 runs to 16 residues. After removal of 5 bases from V and 1 base from J, the junction contained 12 bases not matched to a gene. Germline CDR1 reads SGHDT; CDR2 reads YYEEEE. Findings of the study overall: A missense variant in DCLRE1C was later tied to TCR beta V- and J-gene trimming. Previously analyzed data showed that most TCR beta V segments were productive at a frequency of about 90% or about 30%.

As regards this clone: Its target is not known.

Researchers ran the PCR with 60 Vbeta and 13 Jbeta primers. Assay used: immunoSEQ multiplex PCR; TCRdb lists only in-frame clones, some missing. The sample shows over 200,000 clones, around 80% of them seen only once. The clonotype was recovered from a woman in her thirties or forties in good health and CMV-seronegative. What was sequenced was PBMCs. The chain links TRBV5-6 to TRBJ2-7; 7 bases match TRBD2. The CDR3 DNA reads as TGTGCCAGCAGTAATTGGGGGTTAGCGGGTTCCTACGAGCAGTACTTC. Translated, it gives CASSNWGLAGSYEQYF.